The 23 T cell receptor beta chains reported below all come from one sample, sequenced in a study of beta chain features in type 1 diabetes. Broader study findings: TCRB CDR3 length was moderately but significantly reduced in all four CD4+ subsets of Type 1 diabetes patients.

What was sequenced were expressed TCRB transcripts, since all of the isolated RNA had been reverse transcribed. TCRdb's copy holds only in-frame clones and misses some; the assay was immunoSEQ multiplex PCR. The table lists about 650,000 clones, roughly an eighth of them singletons. These receptors' targets are unknown. The material sequenced was naive CD4+ T cells from blood. Source of these receptors: a man aged 30-40 years with type 1 diabetes.

The chain has TRBV9 and TRBJ1-3; TRBD1 agrees at 7 bases. Germline lookup yields CDR1 SGDLS and CDR2 YYNGEE. The trim removed 2 bases at V and 0 bases at J, leaving 11 bases unmatched. The CDR3 length is 18 residues. The CDR3 loop is CASSVRLRDSLSGNTIYF. CDR3 bases: TGTGCCAGCAGCGTCCGGCTCCGGGACAGCCTCTCTGGAAACACCATATATTTT.

CDR3 nucleotides: TGCGCCAGCAGCTTCCTTGGGGCAGCAGCAACTAATGAAAAACTGTTTTTT. This sequence encodes CASSFLGAAATNEKLFF. V and J are TRBV5-1 and TRBJ1-4; tentative D call: TRBD1 (5 bases). The CDR3 runs to 17 residues. Germline V gene lookup returns CDR1 SGHRS and CDR2 YFSETQ. The V and J ends lost 2 bases and 0 bases respectively, with 14 bases between them.

This clone was found a few times. The V gene is TRBV2, the J gene TRBJ1-5; D is perhaps TRBD1 (5 bases). The V end lost 3 bases, the J end lost 7 bases, and 16 bases lay between the germline ends. The CDR3 sequence is 15 residues long. CDR1 SNHLY and CDR2 FYNNEI come from the germline V gene. CDR3 in amino acids: CASSDGRGLKQPQHF. The CDR3 region has the DNA TGTGCCAGCAGTGACGGAAGGGGACTTAAACAGCCCCAGCATTTT.

This clone was seen a handful of times. The rearrangement links TRBV4-2 to TRBJ2-5, with 8 positions matching TRBD1. The CDR3 extends over 13 amino acids. Germline V gene sequence: CDR1 LGHNA, CDR2 YNFKEQ. The V and J ends lost 1 base and 5 bases, in that order; junction bases with no gene match: 0. DNA for the CDR3: TGTGCCAGCAGCCAAGGACAGGGGGAGACCCAGTACTTC. It translates to CASSQGQGETQYF.

On this clone itself: Within the sample, other DNA sequences also encode this same CDR3. The gene calls are TRBV5-4 and TRBJ1-1, with 7 bases that match TRBD1. The CDR3 runs to 15 residues. The V segment lost 0 bases and the J segment 0 bases; nucleotides outside the gene matches: 2. Looked up from germline, CDR1 is SGHNT and CDR2 is YYREEE (reference sequence). In nucleotides, the CDR3 is TGTGCCAGCAGCTTGGGACAGGGCATGAACACTGAAGCTTTCTTT. It codes for CASSLGQGMNTEAFF.

The CDR3 nucleotides are TGTGCCAGCAGCTCCCTAGCGGCGATGAACACCGGGGAGCTGTTTTTT. Protein product: CASSSLAAMNTGELFF. The chain carries TRBV7-2 and TRBJ2-2; 7 bases map to TRBD2. The CDR3 covers 16 residues. With 4 bases clipped from V and 1 base from J, the junction kept 6 bases outside the gene matches. Germline CDR1 is SGHTA and CDR2 is FQGNSA. Full variable domain (missing parts from reference TRBV7-2 and TRBJ2-2): GAGVSQSPSNKVTEKGKDVELRCDPISGHTALYWYRQSLGQGLEFLIYFQGNSAPDKSGLPSDRFSAERTGGSVSTLTIQRTQQEDSAVYLCASSSLAAMNTGELFFGEGSRLTVL.

The chain is built from TRBV14 and TRBJ2-3; possible D gene TRBD1, 5 bases. In germline, CDR1 is SGHDN, CDR2 FVKESK. V was pared by 1 base and J by 2 bases, with 13 bases between. The length of the CDR3 is 16 residues. The CDR3 spells CASSQGQYSYTDTQYF. The CDR3 DNA follows: TGTGCCAGCAGCCAAGGACAGTATTCGTACACAGATACGCAGTATTTT.

This clone was observed a few times. The gene calls are TRBV5-1 and TRBJ2-5; TRBD2 aligns across 9 bases. Germline V gene data show CDR1 as SGHRS and CDR2 as YFSETQ. V shed 4 bases and J 5 bases; nucleotides not matched to a gene: 9. This CDR3 is built from 15 residues. Here the CDR3 DNA reads TGCGCCAGCAGCCTCGGGACTAGCAATACGGAGACCCAGTACTTC. It specifies CASSLGTSNTETQYF. The variable domain in full, completed from reference TRBV5-1 and TRBJ2-5, reads KAGVTQTPRYLIKTRGQQVTLSCSPISGHRSVSWYQQTPGQGLQFLFEYFSETQRNKGNFPGRFSGRQFSNSRSEMNVSTLELGDSALYLCASSLGTSNTETQYFGPGTRLLVL.

This clone appeared a few times. This sequence joins TRBV11-2 and TRBJ2-3, with D maybe TRBD2 (5 bases). Germline values: CDR1 SGHAT, CDR2 FQNNGV. CDR3 size: 15 residues. Trimming removed 1 base from V and 3 bases from J, with 11 bases in between. The CDR3: CASSLGPGSTDTQYF. CDR3 bases: TGTGCCAGCAGCTTAGGTCCGGGGAGTACAGATACGCAGTATTTT. Looking up the rest from reference TRBV11-2 and TRBJ2-3 gives the full variable domain: EAGVAQSPRYKIIEKRQSVAFWCNPISGHATLYWYQQILGQGPKLLIQFQNNGVVDDSQLPKDRFSAERLKGVDSTLKIQPAKLEDSAVYLCASSLGPGSTDTQYFGPGTRLTVL.

The chain employs TRBV7-9 and TRBJ1-4, with D perhaps TRBD1 (6 bases). Germline V gene sequence: CDR1 SEHNR, CDR2 FQNEAQ (reference sequence). Trimming pared 4 bases from V and 0 bases from J, leaving 21 bases between. The CDR3 loop spans 19 amino acids. CDR3 nucleotide sequence: TGTGCCAGCAGCTCAAGGACAGCCAGCGTTACCGCAACTAATGAAAAACTGTTTTTT. Protein product: CASSSRTASVTATNEKLFF.

The chain uses TRBV2 and TRBJ1-6; TRBD1 aligns across 8 bases. The length of the CDR3 is 14 residues. V lost 6 bases and J lost 4; bases outside the gene matches: 2. Germline V CDR1 and CDR2: SNHLY, FYNNEI. The CDR3 reads CASRWTGYNSPLHF. CDR3 nucleotides: TGTGCCAGCAGATGGACAGGGTATAATTCACCCCTCCACTTT.

V is TRBV7-2 and J is TRBJ2-6; TRBD2 is a possible D gene (6 bases). The CDR3 has 16 residues. CDR1 SGHTA and CDR2 FQGNSA come from the germline V gene. The V and J ends lost 5 bases and 0 bases respectively, with 11 bases between them. The CDR3 reads CASSPRGISGANVLTF. The DNA for the CDR3 is TGTGCCAGCAGCCCCCGGGGGATCTCTGGGGCCAACGTCCTGACTTTC.

This clone was observed a handful of times. The rearrangement uses TRBV5-6 and TRBJ1-5; D is undetermined. V lost 2 bases to trimming and J lost 9 bases, with 12 bases between them. CDR1 SGHDT and CDR2 YYEEEE come from the germline V gene. The CDR3 contains 13 residues. CDR3 sequence: CASSFGLGRPQHF. CDR3 nucleotide sequence: TGTGCCAGCAGCTTCGGGTTAGGGCGGCCCCAGCATTTT. Using reference TRBV5-6 and TRBJ1-5 for the parts outside the CDR3, the full variable domain is DAGVTQSPTHLIKTRGQQVTLRCSPKSGHDTVSWYQQALGQGPQFIFQYYEEEERQRGNFPDRFSGHQFPNYSSELNVNALLLGDSALYLCASSFGLGRPQHFGDGTRLSIL.

This clone was seen only a few times. The chain uses TRBV25-1 and TRBJ1-3; possible D gene TRBD1, 5 bases. The CDR3 contains 15 residues. Germline values: CDR1 MGHDK, CDR2 SYGVNS. Trimming removed 5 bases from V and 4 bases from J, with 15 bases in between. CDR3 coding DNA: TGTGCCAGCAGTAAGGGCGGGGGATCCGGAAACACCATATATTTT. This gives the protein CASSKGGGSGNTIYF.

J is TRBJ2-7 and V is TRBV5-1, with D perhaps TRBD1 (5 bases). Germline values: CDR1 SGHRS, CDR2 YFSETQ. The CDR3 consists of 15 residues. V gave up 0 bases and J gave up 3 bases, with 13 bases separating them. The CDR3 spells CASSLEAGHGYEQYF. The CDR3 bases are TGCGCCAGCAGCTTGGAAGCAGGGCACGGCTACGAGCAGTACTTC.

The sample holds a few counts of this clone. The chain carries TRBV5-6 and TRBJ2-1; weak D call: TRBD2 (6 bases). This CDR3 is built from 13 residues. Trimming shortened V by 2 bases and J by 8 bases, and 11 bases separated the two germline ends. Germline-derived CDR1 and CDR2 are SGHDT and YYEEEE. CDR3 DNA: TGTGCCAGCAGCTTCGGGAGTCGGGATGAGCAGTTCTTC. As protein: CASSFGSRDEQFF.

The table lists this clone with a few counts. The rearrangement joins TRBV9 to TRBJ1-1; D ambiguous. V lost 1 base and J lost 2, with 9 bases in between. Germline assignment: CDR1 SGDLS and CDR2 YYNGEE. The length of the CDR3 is 14 residues. CDR3: CASSVWSGNTEAFF. Written as DNA, the CDR3 is TGTGCCAGCAGCGTATGGTCAGGAAACACTGAAGCTTTCTTT. Using reference TRBV9 and TRBJ1-1 for the parts outside the CDR3, the full variable domain is DSGVTQTPKHLITATGQRVTLRCSPRSGDLSVYWYQQSLDQGLQFLIQYYNGEERAKGNILERFSAQQFPDLHSELNLSSLELGDSALYFCASSVWSGNTEAFFGQGTRLTVV.

This clone was seen more than once but under ten times. The chain uses TRBV7-9 and TRBJ2-3; D unclear. Germline CDR1 reads SEHNR; CDR2 reads FQNEAQ (reference sequence). There are 14 residues in the CDR3. Trimming shortened V by 1 base and J by 5 bases, and 10 bases separated the two germline ends. DNA for the CDR3: TGTGCCAGCAGCTTAGGTCGACAAGGAGATACGCAGTATTTT. It codes for CASSLGRQGDTQYF.

In its sample, this clone was seen a few times. The genes are TRBV27 and TRBJ2-7; D call uncertain. V lost 1 base and J 2 bases, leaving 6 bases between the germline ends. CDR1 is MNHEY, CDR2 SMNVEV, per germline (reference sequence). This CDR3 has 13 amino acids. CDR3 DNA: TGTGCCAGCAGTTTATTAGGACCCTACGAGCAGTACTTC. Protein: CASSLLGPYEQYF.

The V call is TRBV7-2, the J call TRBJ1-2; a possible D gene is TRBD1 (5 bases). The V and J ends lost 3 bases and 3 bases respectively, with 14 bases between them. The germline CDR1 and CDR2 sequences are SGHTA and FQGNSA. This CDR3 has 15 amino acids. The CDR3 is CASSFSGGTDYGYTF. Here the CDR3 DNA reads TGTGCCAGCAGCTTCAGCGGGGGAACGGACTATGGCTACACCTTC.

The rearrangement links TRBV5-1 to TRBJ1-2, with 9 bases aligning to TRBD1. Per germline, CDR1 SGHRS and CDR2 YFSETQ. J was trimmed by 7 bases and V by 5 bases; bases with no gene match: 6. CDR3 length equals 13 residues. The CDR3 bases are TGCGCCAGCAGAGAGGGACAGGGCGGTGGCTACACCTTC. Amino acid sequence: CASREGQGGGYTF.

The chain combines TRBV7-3 with TRBJ2-3; D uncertain. Germline CDR1 is SGHTA and CDR2 is FQGTGA. Between the trimmed V and J ends, which lost 1 base and 4 bases, there was a span of 12 bases. The CDR3 is made up of 15 amino acids. The CDR3 reads CASSLIGDQPDTQYF. The CDR3 DNA sequence: TGTGCCAGCAGCTTAATTGGGGATCAGCCAGATACGCAGTATTTT.

In its sample, this clone was seen a few times. The J gene is TRBJ1-2, the V gene TRBV19; D is perhaps TRBD1 (5 bases). The CDR3 is 15 residues long. Trimming removed 0 bases at V and 2 bases at J, with 10 bases between. Germline lookup yields CDR1 LNHDA and CDR2 SQIVND (reference sequence). The DNA of the CDR3 is TGTGCCAGTAGTATAGATCGCAGGGAGAACTATGGCTACACCTTC. As protein: CASSIDRRENYGYTF.